The rows below give T cell receptor beta chains drawn from one sample of a study of glioma-infiltrating T cells after dendritic cell vaccination. Profiling relied on immunoSEQ multiplex PCR, and the TCRdb table lists in-frame clones only, not all of them. The table records over 90,000 clones, approximately 80% of them present only once. The specimen was blood, collected after dendritic cell vaccination. The receptors shown here come from a human donor with glioblastoma. The CDR3 runs from the conserved cysteine through the conserved F or W. A D gene is named only where the DNA matches it firmly. A row's size may be missing; if present it is once, few, many or a size class.

>TRBV23-1|NA|TRBJ2-1|TRBD1
CASSHSGQGSNEQFF
TGCGCCAGCAGTCATTCGGGACAGGGGTCCAATGAGCAGTTCTTC
>TRBV10-3|NA|TRBJ2-2|TRBD1
CAISESGRQGATGELFF
TGTGCCATCAGTGAGTCCGGCCGGCAGGGGGCCACCGGGGAGCTGTTTTTT
>TRBV7-9|once|TRBJ1-1|NA
CASSLEELGLQFGRTEAFF
TGTGCCAGCAGCTTGGAGGAATTGGGTCTACAATTTGGGAGAACTGAAGCTTTCTTT
>TRBV30|NA|TRBJ2-1|TRBD2
CAWCQGLAGVGEQFF
TGTGCCTGGTGCCAAGGACTAGCGGGAGTCGGTGAGCAGTTCTTC
>TRBV11-2|NA|TRBJ1-2|NA
CASSPGLLRGYTF
TGTGCCAGCAGCCCCGGACTTCTACGGGGCTACACCTTC
>TRBV6-1|NA|TRBJ2-7|TRBD1
CATSTGGFLYEQYF
TGTGCCACTTCGACAGGGGGCTTTCTATACGAGCAGTACTTC
>TRBV5-1|NA|TRBJ2-7|TRBD2
CASSGLAGDSYEQYF
TGCGCCAGCTCTGGACTAGCGGGTGATTCCTACGAGCAGTACTTC
>TRBV29-1|NA|TRBJ2-7|NA
CSVDGYPIYEQYF
TGCAGCGTTGACGGGTACCCTATTTACGAGCAGTACTTC
>TRBV21-1|NA|TRBJ2-1|NA
CASSKARRCNEQFF
TGTGCCAGCAGCAAAGCCCGTCGTTGCAATGAGCAGTTCTTC
>TRBV9|NA|TRBJ1-3|NA
CASSNPRDSSSGNTIYF
TGTGCCAGCAGCAATCCGAGAGACAGCAGCTCTGGAAACACCATATATTTT
>TRBV9|NA|TRBJ2-1|TRBD2
CASSASGYNEQFF
TGTGCCAGCTCTGCTAGCGGGTACAATGAGCAGTTCTTC
>TRBV7-9|NA|TRBJ1-2|TRBD1
CASSPTGDIPGYTF
TGTGCCAGCAGCCCAACAGGGGACATCCCTGGCTACACCTTC
>TRBV29-1|NA|TRBJ2-1|TRBD2
CSVLTGGPFDEQFF
TGCAGCGTACTAACGGGGGGGCCTTTTGATGAGCAGTTCTTC
>TRBV2|once|TRBJ1-1|NA
CASTYQVDTEAFF
TGTGCCAGCACTTACCAAGTAGACACTGAAGCTTTCTTT
>TRBV5-1|few|TRBJ2-3|NA
CASSLLSVRTDTQYF
TGCGCCAGCAGCTTGCTCAGCGTGCGCACAGATACGCAGTATTTT
>TRBV5-1|NA|TRBJ1-2|NA
CASSFYYGYGYTF
TGCGCCAGCAGCTTTTACTATGGCTATGGCTACACCTTC
>TRBV4-1|NA|TRBJ2-1|TRBD2
CASSQGSGGINEQFF
TGCGCCAGCAGCCAAGGGTCGGGGGGGATCAATGAGCAGTTCTTC
>TRBV2|NA|TRBJ1-2|NA
CASSRTVDYGYTF
TGTGCCAGCAGTAGGACAGTTGACTATGGCTACACCTTC
>TRBV6-5|NA|TRBJ1-2|TRBD1
CASSYSYRGGNGYTF
TGTGCCAGCAGTTACTCGTACAGGGGGGGGAATGGCTACACCTTC
>TRBV5-1|NA|TRBJ2-2|NA
CASKHSTATNTGELFF
TGCGCCAGCAAGCACTCGACAGCAACGAACACCGGGGAGCTGTTTTTT
>TRBV6-5|NA|TRBJ2-2|NA
CASSPAGRNTGELFF
TGTGCCAGCAGCCCCGCGGGGCGGAACACCGGGGAGCTGTTTTTT
>TRBV10-3|NA|TRBJ2-5|TRBD2
CATKGTSVPQETQYF
TGTGCCACCAAGGGGACTAGTGTCCCACAAGAGACCCAGTACTTC
>TRBV6-5|NA|TRBJ1-2|TRBD1
CASSEQGARGGYTF
TGTGCCAGCAGTGAACAGGGGGCTCGGGGTGGCTACACCTTC
>TRBV19|NA|TRBJ2-5|TRBD2
CASAMGRGGQETQYF
TGTGCCAGTGCAATGGGGCGGGGGGGGCAAGAGACCCAGTACTTC
>TRBV27|NA|TRBJ1-2|NA
CASSPSNNLDYGYTF
TGTGCCAGCAGTCCCTCTAACAACCTAGACTATGGCTACACCTTC
>TRBV5-6|NA|TRBJ2-2|NA
CASSRLNTGPGELFF
TGTGCCAGCAGCCGATTGAATACAGGGCCCGGGGAGCTGTTTTTT
>TRBV7-9|NA|TRBJ1-1|NA
CASSHDLRQINTEAFF
TGTGCCAGCAGCCACGACTTGCGGCAGATAAACACTGAAGCTTTCTTT
>TRBV5-8|few|TRBJ1-2|NA
CASSLGRLYTF
TGTGCCAGCAGCTTGGGGCGGCTCTACACCTTC
>TRBV4-1|NA|TRBJ2-5|NA
CASSQVDKRKGETQYF
TGCGCCAGCAGCCAAGTGGACAAGCGCAAGGGGGAGACCCAGTACTTC
>TRBV6-1|NA|TRBJ1-5|NA
CASSRESNQPQHF
TGTGCCAGCTCACGGGAGAGCAATCAGCCCCAGCATTTT
>TRBV28|NA|TRBJ2-7|NA
CASSKPGRTRSYEQYF
TGTGCCAGCAGCAAACCCGGACGGACTCGATCCTACGAGCAGTACTTC
>TRBV5-1|NA|TRBJ2-2|TRBD1
CASSLSTGDTGELFF
TGCGCCAGCAGCTTGAGTACAGGGGACACCGGGGAGCTGTTTTTT
>TRBV28|NA|TRBJ1-5|NA
CASSLGQGYRQPQHF
TGTGCCAGCAGTTTAGGGCAGGGGTATCGTCAGCCCCAGCATTTT
>TRBV2|NA|TRBJ1-1|NA
CASREGGSDTEAFF
TGTGCCAGCAGGGAGGGGGGGTCGGACACTGAAGCTTTCTTT
>TRBV19|NA|TRBJ1-1|NA
CASRQVNTEAFF
TGTGCCAGCCGTCAGGTGAACACTGAAGCTTTCTTT
>TRBV4-2|few|TRBJ1-4|NA
CASSQEPRENEKLFF
TGTGCCAGCAGCCAAGAGCCCCGAGAAAATGAAAAACTGTTTTTT
>TRBV28|NA|TRBJ2-7|TRBD2
CATTSGYNYEQYF
TGTGCCACGACTAGCGGGTACAACTACGAGCAGTACTTC
>TRBV30|NA|TRBJ1-2|TRBD1
CAHGTEQGYATYGYTF
TGTGCCCACGGGACAGAACAAGGTTACGCCACCTATGGCTACACCTTC
>TRBV11-2|few|TRBJ2-7|TRBD2
CASSPQGGRYSYEQYF
TGTGCCAGCAGCCCCCAAGGCGGGAGGTACTCCTACGAGCAGTACTTC
>TRBV28|NA|TRBJ1-2|NA
CASSFRGSYGYTF
TGTGCCAGCAGTTTTCGGGGGTCCTATGGCTACACCTTC
>TRBV10-3|NA|TRBJ1-1|NA
CAISYDRNTEAFF
TGTGCCATCAGTTACGACAGGAACACTGAAGCTTTCTTT